This section outlines one T cell receptor (beta chain) sequence together with its context. This sample is drawn from a study of cytomegalovirus exposure and HLA in healthy donors. From germline, CDR1 is SEHNR and CDR2 FQNEAQ (reference sequence). Losses at the gene ends were 3 bases for V and 1 base for J; bases not matched to a gene: 7. The CDR3 extends over 17 amino acids. Primers: 60 Vbeta forward and 13 Jbeta reverse. Some clones are missing from TCRdb's copy, which holds only in-frame ones; the method was immunoSEQ multiplex PCR. The sample records approximately 79,000 clones, around 68% being singletons.

This sequence was found in a man aged 35-49 years in good health and CMV-seropositive. Sequencing was done on a sample of PBMCs. The chain couples TRBV7-9 to TRBJ1-3, with 9 bases identical to TRBD1. The CDR3 loop is CASSFVTGGLSGNTIYF. In nucleotides, the CDR3 is TGTGCCAGCAGCTTTGTGACAGGGGGTTTATCTGGAAACACCATATATTTT.